The 10 T cell receptor beta chains given below trace back to one sample, sequenced in a study of T cells in Graves' hyperthyroidism and ophthalmopathy. From RNA transcripts, TCR beta CDR3 regions were amplified. HTBI primers drove first-round RT-PCR of the TCR CDR3. Via MiXCR, TCRdb re-called the multiplex PCR reads, giving one row per CDR3 protein. Of almost 600,000 distinct CDR3 sequences in the sample, approximately 15% were seen once. The sequenced sample consisted of blood. The source is a woman aged 25 to 39 with Graves' hyperthyroidism that later progressed to Graves' ophthalmopathy.

This clonotype was detected ten times or more. The chain carries TRBV12-3 or TRBV12-4 and TRBJ1-5, with TRBD1 matching over 9 bases. The CDR3 length is 17 residues. Germline trimming cut 3 bases from V and 4 bases from J; bases unmatched to any gene: 10. The DNA of the CDR3 is TGTGCCAGCAGTTTGGGTCTGGACAGGGGACCAAATCAGCCCCAGCATTTT. It codes for CASSLGLDRGPNQPQHF.

This clonotype appeared a few times. In nucleotides, the CDR3 is TGCAGTGCTTCATTCCTAGCGGGAGGTCAAGAGACCCAGTACTTC. This gives the protein CSASFLAGGQETQYF. The chain combines TRBV20-1 with TRBJ2-5; 11 positions agree with TRBD2. The germline gives CDR1 DFQATT, CDR2 SNEGSKA (reference sequence). V dropped 5 bases and J dropped 2; count of bases not matched to a gene: 7. The CDR3 runs to 15 residues.

This clonotype was counted many times. The chain joins TRBV9 to TRBJ2-1, with 8 bases aligning to TRBD2. V lost 3 bases and J lost 6; bases outside the gene matches: 8. This CDR3 is built from 15 residues. Germline-derived CDR1 and CDR2 are SGDLS and YYNGEE. The CDR3 DNA is TGTGCCAGCAGCGGGTTTAGCGGGATGCCCAATGAGCAGTTCTTC. This gives the protein CASSGFSGMPNEQFF.

This clonotype showed up many times. The rearrangement uses TRBV28 and TRBJ1-2; D possibly corresponds to TRBD1 (5 bases). This CDR3 comprises 12 residues. V lost 1 base, J lost 11 bases, and 11 bases lay in between. Germline lookup yields CDR1 MDHEN and CDR2 SYDVKM. The DNA of the CDR3 is TGTGCCAGCAGTTTATTTGCAGGGCGGTACACCTTC. This gives the protein CASSLFAGRYTF.

Ten or more counts support this clonotype. The chain uses TRBV18 and TRBJ1-2; no definite D call. CDR3 length: 15 residues. CDR1 and CDR2 from the germline V gene are KGHSH and LQKENI. Trimming left V 5 bases short and J 3 bases short, with 16 bases between. Here the CDR3 reads CASSSGRTPYYGYTF. CDR3 bases: TGTGCCAGCTCATCGGGGAGGACCCCATACTATGGCTACACCTTC.

This clonotype was found many times. The genes are TRBV2 and TRBJ2-7, with D unclear. This CDR3 has 14 amino acids. Germline V gene data show CDR1 as SNHLY and CDR2 as FYNNEI. Trimming cost V 5 bases and J 3 bases, with 14 bases left between them. CDR3 sequence reads: CASSNPDKYYEQYF. The CDR3 DNA reads as TGTGCCAGCAGTAACCCCGACAAATACTACGAGCAGTACTTC.

The chain combines TRBV5-4 with TRBJ2-7, with 8 bases lining up with TRBD2. Germline V lookup: CDR1 SGHNT, CDR2 YYREEE (reference sequence). The CDR3 consists of 13 residues. Losses at the gene ends were 5 bases for V and 6 bases for J; bases not matched to a gene: 7. For the CDR3, the DNA is TGTGCCAGCAGACCTGGACTAGCTTCCGAGCAGTACTTC. Encoded protein: CASRPGLASEQYF.

This clonotype has a count of ten or more. J is TRBJ1-4 and V is TRBV30, with a tentative D call TRBD1 (6 bases). The CDR3 contains 14 residues. Trimming removed 2 bases from V and 4 bases from J, with 11 bases in between. CDR1 and CDR2 (germline): GTSNPN, SVGIG (reference sequence). The CDR3 DNA follows: TGTGCCTGGAGTCTGACAGGAAATAATGAAAAACTGTTTTTT. Translated, it gives CAWSLTGNNEKLFF.

This clonotype was counted many times. The chain uses TRBV2 and TRBJ2-5; the match to TRBD1 covers 10 bases. With 11 bases clipped from V and 7 bases from J, the junction kept 7 bases outside the gene matches. Looked up from germline, CDR1 is SNHLY and CDR2 is FYNNEI. CDR3 size: 12 residues. The CDR3 protein is CAGGGQGGTQYF. In DNA form, the CDR3 reads TGTGCCGGAGGCGGACAGGGGGGGACCCAGTACTTC. Drawing the rest from reference TRBV2 and TRBJ2-5, the complete variable domain is EPEVTQTPSHQVTQMGQEVILRCVPISNHLYFYWYRQILGQKVEFLVSFYNNEISEKSEIFDDQFSVERPDGSNFTLKIRSTKLEDSAMYFCAGGGQGGTQYFGPGTRLLVL.

This clonotype was seen a few times. The V gene is TRBV6-1, the J gene TRBJ1-5; TRBD1 is a possible D gene (6 bases). Germline CDR1 and CDR2: MNHNS and SASEGT. The CDR3 extends over 12 amino acids. Deletions cut 5 bases from V and 13 bases from J, with 15 bases between. The CDR3 nucleotides are TGTGCCAGCAGTCCGGGACAACAACCTCAGCATTTT. Translating it yields CASSPGQQPQHF.